Listed below are T cell receptor beta chains from one sample, sequenced in a study of metastatic and nonmetastatic thyroid tumors. TCRdb re-called the PCR reads through MiXCR. Found here are more than 20,000 clones, more than 25% of them singletons; the top ten hold about 5%. Material: tumor tissue. All receptors derive from a female donor with papillary thyroid cancer or a benign thyroid nodule (not recorded which). Some clones in this sample may be carry-over from other donors' samples. CDR3s include the opening cysteine and the closing phenylalanine or tryptophan. The order of the fields is V gene, clone size, D gene, J gene, CDR3 protein, CDR3 DNA. D genes are given only for firm matches. For some rows the clone size is stated as once, few or many, or as a class when expanded; others skip it.

V: TRBV4-3
size: many
D: .
J: TRBJ1-4
CDR3: CASSPRGQINEKLFF
DNA: TGCGCCAGCAGCCCTCGAGGACAGATTAATGAAAAACTGTTTTTT

V: TRBV28
size: few
D: TRBD2
J: TRBJ2-2
CDR3: CAISSHGGGTGDLFF
DNA: TGTGCCATCAGTTCCCACGGGGGGGGGACCGGGGATCTTTTTTTT

V: TRBV29-1
size: many
D: TRBD1
J: TRBJ1-2
CDR3: CSVEDPLRGQGFGYTF
DNA: TGCAGCGTTGAAGATCCGTTGAGGGGACAGGGATTCGGCTACACCTTC

V: TRBV30
size: .
D: .
J: TRBJ1-4
CDR3: CAWSRGHWNEKLFF
DNA: TGTGCCTGGAGTAGGGGACATTGGAATGAAAAACTGTTTTTT

V: TRBV10-1
size: many
D: TRBD1
J: TRBJ2-3
CDR3: CASSEAGGSTDTQYF
DNA: TGCGCCAGCAGTGAAGCAGGGGGTAGCACAGATACGCAGTATTTT

V: TRBV11-2
size: once
D: .
J: TRBJ2-7
CDR3: CASSFLQGLSYEQYF
DNA: TGTGCCAGCAGCTTCCTACAGGGTCTATCCTACGAGCAGTACTTC

V: TRBV4-1
size: .
D: .
J: TRBJ1-1
CDR3: CASSQFGPAGEAFF
DNA: TGCGCCAGCAGTCAATTTGGGCCGGCGGGTGAAGCTTTCTTT

V: TRBV27
size: .
D: TRBD2
J: TRBJ2-3
CDR3: CASSPQRAGVADTQYF
DNA: TGTGCCAGCAGTCCCCAGAGAGCGGGAGTAGCAGATACGCAGTATTTT

V: TRBV10-3
size: .
D: .
J: TRBJ2-2
CDR3: CAISAGVDTGELFF
DNA: TGTGCCATCAGTGCGGGAGTAGATACCGGGGAGCTGTTTTTT

V: TRBV30
size: .
D: .
J: TRBJ2-7
CDR3: CAWSVERTPYF
DNA: TGTGCCTGGAGTGTTGAACGGACCCCGTACTTC